This is a list of T cell receptor beta chains from one sample in a study of response to subunit inactivated influenza vaccine. TCRdb passed the RT-PCR reads through MiXCR, listing each CDR3 protein once. The data hold about 650,000 distinct CDR3 sequences, with roughly 14% observed a single time. The sequences come from PBMCs from blood, collected roughly 13 days after vaccination. The receptors were gathered from a man between 50 and 59 years old who received an inactivated influenza vaccine. The CDR3 runs from the conserved cysteine through the conserved F or W. A D gene is named only where the DNA matches it firmly. Rows give clone size only sometimes, using once, few, many, or a class for an expanded clone.

j_call d_call clone_size v_call cdr3_aa cdr3_nt
TRBJ2-1 . . TRBV4-2 CASSQEAAGTGEQFF TGTGCCAGCAGCCAAGAGGCAGCCGGCACTGGGGAGCAGTTCTTC
TRBJ2-1 TRBD1 few TRBV5-1 CASRSGTVSNEQFF TGCGCCAGCAGATCCGGGACAGTTTCAAATGAGCAGTTCTTC
TRBJ1-1 . few TRBV19 CASNEVREPEAFF TGTGCCAGTAACGAGGTCAGGGAGCCTGAAGCTTTCTTT
TRBJ1-5 . . TRBV6-2/TRBV6-3 CASRKTGNQPQHF TGTGCCAGCAGGAAGACAGGAAATCAGCCCCAGCATTTT
TRBJ2-2 . . TRBV6-5 CASSSDTSNTGELFF TGTGCCAGCAGTTCGGACACGTCGAACACCGGGGAGCTGTTTTTT
TRBJ2-7 TRBD2 few TRBV6-5 CASIKVAGTYEQYF TGTGCCAGCATTAAGGTAGCGGGCACCTACGAGCAGTACTTC
TRBJ2-7 . . TRBV20-1 CSARDSLGTRPYEQYF TGCAGTGCTAGAGACTCTCTCGGGACAAGGCCCTACGAGCAGTACTTC
TRBJ2-1 TRBD2 few TRBV15 CATSREGLAGDSNEQFF TGTGCCACCAGCAGAGAGGGACTAGCGGGGGACAGTAATGAGCAGTTCTTC
TRBJ2-7 . few TRBV7-8 CASSLGTTWEQYF TGTGCCAGCAGCTTAGGGACTACGTGGGAGCAGTACTTC
TRBJ2-1 TRBD2 . TRBV7-2 CASSSGLAGTAPKQFF TGTGCCAGCAGCTCAGGACTAGCGGGTACGGCCCCCAAGCAGTTCTTC
TRBJ2-2 . . TRBV19 CASSIVPGSTGELFF TGTGCCAGTAGTATAGTCCCAGGGTCCACCGGGGAGCTGTTTTTT
TRBJ2-2 TRBD2 few TRBV6-5 CASSYRLAGLNTGELFF TGTGCCAGCAGTTACCGACTAGCGGGCCTTAACACCGGGGAGCTGTTTTTT
TRBJ1-1 TRBD1 many TRBV6-1 CASSRTGGRGTEAFF TGTGCCAGCAGTCGGACAGGGGGCAGGGGGACTGAAGCTTTCTTT
TRBJ2-2 TRBD2 few TRBV10-3 CATGGSGSSGGELFF TGTGCCACTGGGGGTAGCGGGAGTTCAGGCGGGGAGCTGTTTTTT
TRBJ1-6 . many TRBV7-9 CASSLEGQGTSPLHF TGTGCCAGCAGCTTAGAGGGCCAGGGCACTTCACCCCTCCACTTT
TRBJ2-7 TRBD1 few TRBV20-1 CSARARGHYEQYF TGCAGTGCCCGGGCGAGGGGGCACTACGAGCAGTACTTC
TRBJ1-3 TRBD1 . TRBV5-1 CASSPTGGGNTIYF TGCGCCAGCAGTCCCACAGGGGGAGGAAACACCATATATTTT
TRBJ2-3 TRBD2 . TRBV20-1 CSARILAADTQYF TGCAGTGCTAGGATACTAGCGGCAGATACGCAGTATTTT
TRBJ1-1 TRBD1 few TRBV4-1 CASSQDQGTGWDVMNTEAFF TGCGCCAGCAGCCAAGATCAAGGGACAGGGTGGGACGTTATGAACACTGAAGCTTTCTTT
TRBJ2-5 . . TRBV3-1 CASSQVRLYKQETQYF TGTGCCAGCAGCCAAGTCAGACTCTACAAACAAGAGACCCAGTACTTC
TRBJ2-5 TRBD1 . TRBV24-1 CATSASGQGLETQYF TGTGCCACCAGTGCATCGGGACAGGGTTTGGAGACCCAGTACTTC
TRBJ1-5 TRBD1 . TRBV12-3/TRBV12-4 CASSFLKPGQGDQPQHF TGTGCCAGCAGTTTCCTAAAGCCGGGACAGGGTGATCAGCCCCAGCATTTT
TRBJ1-5 TRBD1 . TRBV20-1 CSVTPPGGHQPQHF TGCAGTGTTACTCCCCCAGGGGGCCATCAGCCCCAGCATTTT
TRBJ2-3 . few TRBV6-1 CASGTETSTDTQYF TGTGCCAGCGGGACCGAAACTAGCACAGATACGCAGTATTTT
TRBJ2-7 TRBD1 . TRBV5-1 CASSGDSRNYEQYF TGCGCCAGCAGCGGGGACAGCCGAAACTACGAGCAGTACTTC
TRBJ2-3 TRBD1 few TRBV27 CASSYRQGWTDTQYF TGTGCCAGCAGTTATCGACAGGGGTGGACAGATACGCAGTATTTT
TRBJ1-4 TRBD1 . TRBV12-3/TRBV12-4 CASSSGRRTGGYEKLFF TGTGCCAGCAGTTCGGGACGTAGGACAGGGGGGTATGAAAAACTGTTTTTT
TRBJ2-1 TRBD1 . TRBV24-1 CATSDSATGWPYNEQFF TGTGCCACCAGTGATTCTGCGACAGGGTGGCCCTACAATGAGCAGTTCTTC
TRBJ2-1 . few TRBV6-2/TRBV6-3 CASSQRYEQFF TGTGCCAGCAGCCAGCGATATGAGCAGTTCTTC
TRBJ2-1 TRBD2 once TRBV4-2 CASSQGAGEPYNEQFF TGTGCCAGCAGCCAAGGTGCGGGGGAGCCGTACAATGAGCAGTTCTTC
TRBJ2-4 . . TRBV7-8 CASSRPRDRLETNIQYF TGTGCCAGCAGCCGCCCCCGCGACCGCCTTGAGACAAACATTCAGTACTTC
TRBJ2-7 . . TRBV28 CASTQGGEEQYF TGTGCCAGCACTCAGGGCGGCGAAGAGCAGTACTTC
TRBJ2-7 . few TRBV7-2 CASSPRLISYEQYF TGTGCCAGCAGCCCCCGACTGATCTCCTACGAGCAGTACTTC
TRBJ2-4 TRBD1 few TRBV7-9 CASSPRGAKNIQYF TGTGCCAGCAGCCCCAGGGGGGCCAAAAACATTCAGTACTTC
TRBJ2-3 . many TRBV5-1 CASSLSETAEVYF TGCGCCAGCAGCTTGAGCGAGACCGCGGAGGTGTATTTT
TRBJ1-1 . . TRBV24-1 CATSDLAGAEAFF TGTGCCACCAGTGATTTAGCGGGCGCTGAAGCTTTCTTT
TRBJ1-2 . . TRBV2 CASSERGIFGGYTF TGTGCCAGCAGTGAACGCGGGATCTTTGGTGGCTACACCTTC
TRBJ2-1 . . TRBV20-1 CSASVAGGSYNEQFF TGCAGTGCTAGTGTTGCCGGGGGCTCCTACAATGAGCAGTTCTTC
TRBJ2-5 TRBD2 few TRBV10-2 CASSESTSGFQETQYF TGCGCCAGCAGTGAGTCGACTAGCGGCTTTCAAGAGACCCAGTACTTC
TRBJ2-1 . . TRBV14 CASSLWGAGSYNEQFF TGTGCCAGCAGCCTTTGGGGAGCGGGTTCCTACAATGAGCAGTTCTTC
TRBJ2-3 . few TRBV6-5 CASRNSADTQYF TGTGCCAGCAGGAACAGTGCAGATACGCAGTATTTT
TRBJ2-7 . . TRBV28 CASRSGTLGGYEQYF TGTGCCAGCAGATCCGGGACGCTTGGGGGATACGAGCAGTACTTC
TRBJ2-7 . . TRBV5-1 CASSQDRGYCYF TGCGCCAGCAGCCAGGATAGGGGATATTGTTACTTC
TRBJ2-7 TRBD2 few TRBV12-3/TRBV12-4 CASSRTSGAGEQYF TGTGCCAGCAGCCGGACTAGCGGGGCGGGCGAGCAGTACTTC
TRBJ2-7 TRBD2 . TRBV18 CASSPLAGATEQYF TGTGCCAGCTCACCACTAGCGGGAGCAACCGAGCAGTACTTC
TRBJ2-3 . . TRBV20-1 CSARVGGSWDTQYF TGCAGTGCTAGAGTAGGGGGATCCTGGGATACGCAGTATTTT
TRBJ2-3 . few TRBV6-7 CASHPISGASTDTQYF TGTGCCAGCCACCCCATCTCGGGGGCCTCCACAGATACGCAGTATTTT
TRBJ2-7 TRBD1 few TRBV20-1 CSASPGAAGQGHF TGCAGTGCGTCCCCGGGGGCGGCGGGACAGGGGCACTTC
TRBJ2-7 TRBD1 few TRBV15 CATSRAGQGFYEQYF TGTGCCACCAGCAGAGCTGGACAGGGGTTCTACGAGCAGTACTTC
TRBJ2-6 TRBD1 few TRBV7-8 CASSHPGTGNGANVLTF TGTGCCAGCAGCCATCCCGGGACAGGGAATGGGGCCAACGTCCTGACTTTC
TRBJ2-1 TRBD2 few TRBV4-1 CASSQVASGWTYNEQFF TGCGCCAGCAGCCAAGTTGCTAGCGGGTGGACCTACAATGAGCAGTTCTTC
TRBJ2-5 TRBD1 . TRBV7-2 CASSSTRGYQETQYF TGTGCCAGCAGCTCGACCAGGGGGTACCAAGAGACCCAGTACTTC
TRBJ2-3 TRBD2 few TRBV12-3/TRBV12-4 CASRRAGGPETDTQYF TGTGCCAGCAGACGAGCGGGAGGGCCGGAGACAGATACGCAGTATTTT
TRBJ2-5 . . TRBV12-3/TRBV12-4 CASSFYGGRETQYF TGTGCCAGCAGTTTTTATGGGGGTCGGGAGACCCAGTACTTC
TRBJ2-2 . few TRBV2 CASSVGYPSTGELFF TGTGCCAGCAGTGTCGGCTATCCCAGCACCGGGGAGCTGTTTTTT
TRBJ2-3 . . TRBV12-3/TRBV12-4 CASIARNTDTQYF TGTGCCAGCATTGCGCGCAACACAGATACGCAGTATTTT